These 15 T cell receptor beta chains were sequenced from one sample in a study of blood T cells in healthy people across ages. The authors ran a second PCR of about 6 to 11 cycles using a sample-barcoded 5' primer and a J-beta primer mix. TCRdb fed the 5' RACE reads into MiXCR, producing one record per CDR3 protein. The sample lists hundreds of thousands of distinct CDR3 sequences, 58% seen once, with approximately 37% in the top ten. Sequencing was done on a sample of blood. These receptors were obtained from a man in his fifties or sixties in good health.

The chain couples TRBV28 to TRBJ2-1; 8 bases match TRBD2. Germline-derived CDR1 and CDR2 are MDHEN and SYDVKM. The V and J ends lost 2 bases and 7 bases, in that order; junction bases with no gene match: 10. The CDR3 runs 16 residues. The CDR3 reads CASSLPPTGTRNEQFF. DNA for the CDR3: TGTGCCAGCAGTTTACCCCCGACTGGGACTAGGAATGAGCAGTTCTTC.

This clonotype was recorded a few times. This sequence joins TRBV6-5 and TRBJ2-1; TRBD2 matches at 8 bases. The V segment lost 10 bases and the J segment 9 bases; nucleotides outside the gene matches: 5. CDR1 is MNHEY, CDR2 SVGAGI, per germline. The CDR3 is made up of 11 amino acids. CDR3 region: CATRGGREQFF. The DNA of the CDR3 is TGTGCCACCCGGGGGGGCCGTGAGCAGTTCTTC.

With respect to this clonotype: At one boundary the junction diverges from the germline segment, which might be a read error. The V call is TRBV2, the J call TRBJ2-3; maybe TRBD2 (7 bases). The length of the CDR3 is 17 residues. Germline loops: CDR1 SNHLY, CDR2 FYNNEI. CDR3 bases: TGTGCCAGCACGGAGGGACTGGGGGGGCCGGGCACAGACACGCAGTATTTT. This codes for CASTEGLGGPGTDTQYF. The whole variable domain, remainder taken from reference TRBV2 and TRBJ2-3, is EPEVTQTPSHQVTQMGQEVILRCVPISNHLYFYWYRQILGQKVEFLVSFYNNEISEKSEIFDDQFSVERPDGSNFTLKIRSTKLEDSAMYFCASTEGLGGPGTDTQYFGPGTRLTVL.

V is TRBV9 and J is TRBJ2-1, with D tentatively TRBD2 (6 bases). Germline CDR1 reads SGDLS; CDR2 reads YYNGEE. The ends were cut back, 4 bases at V and 8 bases at J, with 16 bases in the middle. This CDR3 has 14 amino acids. The CDR3 region has the DNA TGTGCCAGCAGCCGAGGGACTCAGAGGGATGAGCAGTTCTTC. This codes for CASSRGTQRDEQFF.

The CDR3 bases are TGTGCCAGCAGACCCCCGGGGTCAGATGAAAAACTGTTTTTT. Translation: CASRPPGSDEKLFF. The chain couples TRBV12-3 or TRBV12-4 to TRBJ1-4; D is unclear. The germline V and J ends were trimmed by 6 bases and 6 bases, with 14 bases remaining between them. This CDR3 comprises 14 residues.

This clonotype was counted at least ten times. The chain couples TRBV20-1 to TRBJ2-3, with unresolved D. The CDR3 sequence is 13 residues long. V gave up 3 bases and J gave up 1 base, with 8 bases separating them. CDR1 and CDR2 from the germline V gene are DFQATT and SNEGSKA (reference sequence). The CDR3 sequence is CSASIPGTDTQYF. Here the CDR3 DNA reads TGCAGTGCTAGTATTCCTGGCACAGATACGCAGTATTTT.

The CDR3 DNA reads TGTGCCAGCAGTGGGGGGCGCGGGATCTCTGGGGCCAACGTCCTGACTTTC. Its protein is CASSGGRGISGANVLTF. V usage is TRBV6-1 and J usage is TRBJ2-6; D is possibly TRBD1 or TRBD2 (6 bases each). Between the trimmed V and J ends, which lost 4 bases and 0 bases, there was a span of 13 bases. Germline CDR1 reads MNHNS; CDR2 reads SASEGT. The CDR3 has 17 amino acids.

This clonotype has only a few counts. This rearrangement joins TRBV20-1 to TRBJ1-5; D possibly corresponds to TRBD1 (6 bases). The ends were cut back, 7 bases at V and 5 bases at J, with 24 bases in the middle. In germline, CDR1 is DFQATT, CDR2 SNEGSKA (reference sequence). The CDR3 has 16 residues. The CDR3 reads CSGTERQGPVDQPQHF. The CDR3 DNA follows: TGCAGTGGGACGGAAAGGCAGGGGCCTGTCGATCAGCCCCAGCATTTT.

This clonotype has just a few counts. This CDR3 reads CASSLAGQGASAGYTF. The CDR3 DNA follows: TGTGCCAGCAGCTTAGCGGGACAGGGGGCCTCAGCTGGCTACACCTTC. This chain connects TRBV7-9 to TRBJ1-2, with 12 bases lining up with TRBD1. The CDR3 is made up of 16 amino acids. CDR1 and CDR2 (germline): SEHNR, FQNEAQ (reference sequence). Trimming at V came to 0 bases and at J to 7 bases, leaving 6 bases not matched to a gene.

The chain links TRBV6-1 to TRBJ2-7; 7 nucleotides align to TRBD1. Germline V CDR1 and CDR2: MNHNS, SASEGT. Unmatched junction bases numbered 10, after V lost 10 bases and J lost 4 bases. The CDR3 has 13 residues. CDR3 protein: CANMTGSPYEQYF. The DNA of the CDR3 is TGTGCCAACATGACAGGGTCCCCGTACGAGCAGTACTTC.

V gene TRBV27 combines with J gene TRBJ1-4, with D perhaps matching TRBD1 (6 bases). The CDR3 covers 16 residues. The V gene's germline CDR1 is MNHEY and CDR2 SMNVEV (reference sequence). The V end lost 5 bases, the J end lost 3 bases, and 16 bases lay between the germline ends. This CDR3 reads CASSPRPGASNEKLFF. The DNA of the CDR3 is TGTGCCAGCAGTCCTAGACCGGGGGCTTCTAATGAAAAACTGTTTTTT. Drawing the rest from reference TRBV27 and TRBJ1-4, the complete variable domain is EAQVTQNPRYLITVTGKKLTVTCSQNMNHEYMSWYRQDPGLGLRQIYYSMNVEVTDKGDVPEGYKVSRKEKRNFPLILESPSPNQTSLYFCASSPRPGASNEKLFFGSGTQLSVL.

In this sample, this clonotype turned up many times. This chain uses TRBV5-1 with TRBJ2-7; TRBD1 agrees at 7 bases. The CDR3 loop spans 14 amino acids. The germline CDR1 and CDR2 sequences are SGHRS and YFSETQ. J gave up 0 bases and V 0 bases, and 0 bases lay outside the gene matches. CDR3 coding DNA: TGCGCCAGCAGCTTGGGGGACAGCTCCTACGAGCAGTACTTC. Translation gives CASSLGDSSYEQYF. Full variable domain (missing parts from reference TRBV5-1 and TRBJ2-7): KAGVTQTPRYLIKTRGQQVTLSCSPISGHRSVSWYQQTPGQGLQFLFEYFSETQRNKGNFPGRFSGRQFSNSRSEMNVSTLELGDSALYLCASSLGDSSYEQYFGPGTRLTVT.

The rearrangement uses TRBV24-1 and TRBJ2-2, with D tentatively TRBD1 or TRBD2 (5 bases each). Germline CDR1 and CDR2: KGHDR and SFDVKD. Deletions cut 3 bases from V and 1 base from J, with 8 bases between. The CDR3 length is 15 residues. DNA for the CDR3: TGTGCCACCAGTGATGGGGGTCGGAACACCGGGGAGCTGTTTTTT. Amino acid sequence: CATSDGGRNTGELFF.

The CDR3 loop is CASRIERGGSEQYF. In DNA form, the CDR3 reads TGTGCCAGCAGGATCGAGCGGGGGGGTTCCGAGCAGTACTTC. The chain combines TRBV27 with TRBJ2-7, with TRBD2 matching over 10 bases. Trimming at V came to 6 bases and at J to 6 bases, leaving 8 bases not matched to a gene. The CDR3 totals 14 residues. Germline V lookup: CDR1 MNHEY, CDR2 SMNVEV (reference sequence).

Regarding this clonotype: One end of the junction is discordant with germline, which a read error may explain. The chain is built from TRBV12-3 or TRBV12-4 and TRBJ2-3; D remains ambiguous. This CDR3 comprises 12 residues. The CDR3: CASSFGVDMQYF. The CDR3, as DNA: TGTGCCAGCAGTTTTGGTGTTGATATGCAGTATTTT.